This entry describes one T cell receptor (beta chain). Its target is unknown. CDR1 and CDR2 from the germline V gene are LNHNV and YYDKDF (reference sequence). This CDR3 comprises 16 residues. Trimming took 6 bases from V and 5 from J; bases not matched to a gene: 14. These data are taken from a study of OX40 agonist ivuxolimab in advanced cancers. Study-wide results and caveats: Expanded clones were, on average, more numerous among CD8+ T cells than CD4+. Some patients who did not respond also had low normalized T-cell clonal expansion. The investigators did not determine what antigen specificity the expanded peripheral T cells had.

Profiled with immunoSEQ multiplex PCR; TCRdb holds only in-frame clones, not every one. Among fewer than 25,000 clones listed, 88% were seen once. This clonotype was sampled from an adult with an advanced solid tumor such as melanoma, head and neck, liver or kidney cancer. The rearrangement uses TRBV15 and TRBJ2-3, with 7 bases aligning to TRBD2. Material: CD4+ or CD8+ T cells sorted from blood, obtained in a trial of the OX40 agonist ivuxolimab. The CDR3 here is CATRKEGEGHVDTQYF. The DNA of the CDR3 is TGTGCCACCAGAAAAGAAGGGGAGGGCCACGTAGATACGCAGTATTTT.